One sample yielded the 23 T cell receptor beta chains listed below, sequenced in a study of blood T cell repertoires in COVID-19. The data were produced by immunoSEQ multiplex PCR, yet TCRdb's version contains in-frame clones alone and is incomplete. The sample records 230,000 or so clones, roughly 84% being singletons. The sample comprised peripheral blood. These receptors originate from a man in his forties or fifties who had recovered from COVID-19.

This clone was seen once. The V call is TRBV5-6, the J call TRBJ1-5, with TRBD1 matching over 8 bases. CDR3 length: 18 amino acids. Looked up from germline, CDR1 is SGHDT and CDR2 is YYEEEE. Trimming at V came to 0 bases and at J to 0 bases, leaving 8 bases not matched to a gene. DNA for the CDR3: TGTGCCAGCAGCTTGGGTGGGACAGGTGTTTATAGCAATCAGCCCCAGCATTTT. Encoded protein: CASSLGGTGVYSNQPQHF.

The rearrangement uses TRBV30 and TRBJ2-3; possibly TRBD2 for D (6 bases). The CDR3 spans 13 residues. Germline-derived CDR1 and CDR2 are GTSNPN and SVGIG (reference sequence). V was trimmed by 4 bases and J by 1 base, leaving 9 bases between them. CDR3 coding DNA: TGTGCCTGGAACCGCGGGGGCACAGATACGCAGTATTTT. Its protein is CAWNRGGTDTQYF.

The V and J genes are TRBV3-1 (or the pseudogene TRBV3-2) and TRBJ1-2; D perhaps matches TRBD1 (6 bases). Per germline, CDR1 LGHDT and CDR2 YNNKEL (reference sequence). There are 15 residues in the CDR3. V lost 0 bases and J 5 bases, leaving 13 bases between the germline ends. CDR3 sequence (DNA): TGTGCCAGCAGCCAAGAAAGGGGGGGAGGGTATGGCTACACCTTC. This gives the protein CASSQERGGGYGYTF.

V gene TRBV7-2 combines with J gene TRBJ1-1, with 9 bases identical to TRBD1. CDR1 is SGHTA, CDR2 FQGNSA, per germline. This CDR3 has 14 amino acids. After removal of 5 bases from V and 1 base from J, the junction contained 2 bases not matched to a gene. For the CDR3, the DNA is TGTGCCAGCAGCCCACAGGGGGCGAACACTGAAGCTTTCTTT. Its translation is CASSPQGANTEAFF.

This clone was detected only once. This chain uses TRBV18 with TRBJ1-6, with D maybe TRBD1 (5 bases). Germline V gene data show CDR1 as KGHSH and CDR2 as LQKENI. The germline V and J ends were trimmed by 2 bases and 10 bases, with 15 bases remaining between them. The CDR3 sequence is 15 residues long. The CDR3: CASSPVGPPKSPLHF. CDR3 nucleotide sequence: TGTGCCAGCTCACCAGTGGGGCCTCCCAAATCACCCCTCCACTTT.

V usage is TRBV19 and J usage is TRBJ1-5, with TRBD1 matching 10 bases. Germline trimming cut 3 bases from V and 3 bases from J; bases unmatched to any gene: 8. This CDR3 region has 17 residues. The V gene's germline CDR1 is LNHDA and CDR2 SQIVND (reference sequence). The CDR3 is CASSMGFGTGANQPQHF. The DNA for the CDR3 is TGTGCCAGTAGTATGGGTTTTGGGACAGGGGCCAATCAGCCCCAGCATTTT.

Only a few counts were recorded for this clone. The CDR3: CASSGRELDTQYF. The CDR3 DNA reads TGTGCCAGCAGCGGCCGGGAGTTAGATACGCAGTATTTT. This chain joins TRBV5-6 and TRBJ2-3, with D maybe TRBD2 (6 bases). Trimming stripped 4 bases from V and 5 bases from J, with 11 bases between. The germline V gene has CDR1 SGHDT and CDR2 YYEEEE. The CDR3 runs 13 residues. The complete variable domain, with remaining parts taken from reference TRBV5-6 and TRBJ2-3, reads DAGVTQSPTHLIKTRGQQVTLRCSPKSGHDTVSWYQQALGQGPQFIFQYYEEEERQRGNFPDRFSGHQFPNYSSELNVNALLLGDSALYLCASSGRELDTQYFGPGTRLTVL.

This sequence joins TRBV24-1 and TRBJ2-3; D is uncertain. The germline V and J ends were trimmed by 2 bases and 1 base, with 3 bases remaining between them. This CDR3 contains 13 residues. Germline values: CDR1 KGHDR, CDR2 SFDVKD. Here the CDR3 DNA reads TGTGCCACCAGTGATTGGCGCACAGATACGCAGTATTTT. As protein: CATSDWRTDTQYF.

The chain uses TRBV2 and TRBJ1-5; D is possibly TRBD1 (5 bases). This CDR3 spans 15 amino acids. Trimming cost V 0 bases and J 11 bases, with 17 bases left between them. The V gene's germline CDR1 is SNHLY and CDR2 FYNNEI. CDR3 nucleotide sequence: TGTGCCAGCAGTGAAGCCGGAGCCACCGGGGGGTCCCAGCATTTT. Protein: CASSEAGATGGSQHF.

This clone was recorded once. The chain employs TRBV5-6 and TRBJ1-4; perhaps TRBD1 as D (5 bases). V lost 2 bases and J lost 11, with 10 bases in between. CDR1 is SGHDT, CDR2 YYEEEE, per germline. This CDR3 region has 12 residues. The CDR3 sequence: CASSFSGAKLFF. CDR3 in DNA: TGTGCCAGCAGCTTCAGTGGGGCGAAACTGTTTTTT.

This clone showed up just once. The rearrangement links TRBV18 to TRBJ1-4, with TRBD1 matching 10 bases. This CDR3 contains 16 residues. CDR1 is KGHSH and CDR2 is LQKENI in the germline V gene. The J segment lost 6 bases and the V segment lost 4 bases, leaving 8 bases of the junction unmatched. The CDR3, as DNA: TGTGCCAGCTCACAGGGCCCGGGACAGGGGTATGAAAAACTGTTTTTT. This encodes CASSQGPGQGYEKLFF. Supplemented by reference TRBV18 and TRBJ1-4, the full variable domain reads NAGVMQNPRHLVRRRGQEARLRCSPMKGHSHVYWYRQLPEEGLKFMVYLQKENIIDESGMPKERFSAEFPKEGPSILRIQQVVRGDSAAYFCASSQGPGQGYEKLFFGSGTQLSVL.

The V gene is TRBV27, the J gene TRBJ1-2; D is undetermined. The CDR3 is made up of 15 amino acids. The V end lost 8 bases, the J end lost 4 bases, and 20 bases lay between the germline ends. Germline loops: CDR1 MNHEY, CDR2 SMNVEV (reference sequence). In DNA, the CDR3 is TGTGCCAGCGGGCAGACCTGGGTGGATAGCTATGGCTACACCTTC. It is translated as CASGQTWVDSYGYTF.

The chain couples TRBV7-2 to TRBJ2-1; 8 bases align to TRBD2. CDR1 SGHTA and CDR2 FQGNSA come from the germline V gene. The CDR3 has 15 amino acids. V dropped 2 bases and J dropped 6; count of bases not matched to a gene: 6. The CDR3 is CASSLSAGARNEQFF. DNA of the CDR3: TGTGCCAGCAGCTTATCAGCGGGAGCCCGCAATGAGCAGTTCTTC.

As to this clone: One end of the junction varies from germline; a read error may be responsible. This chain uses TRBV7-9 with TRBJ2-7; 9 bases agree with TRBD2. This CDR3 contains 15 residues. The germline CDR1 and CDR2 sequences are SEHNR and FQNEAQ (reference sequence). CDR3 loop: CASSLASGSSHEQYF. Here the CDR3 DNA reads TGTGCCAGCAGCTTAGCTAGCGGGAGCTCCCACGAGCAGTACTTC. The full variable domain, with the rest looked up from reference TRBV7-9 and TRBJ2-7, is DTGVSQNPRHKITKRGQNVTFRCDPISEHNRLYWYRQTLGQGPEFLTYFQNEAQLEKSRLLSDRFSAERPKGSFSTLEIQRTEQGDSAMYLCASSLASGSSHEQYFGPGTRLTVT.

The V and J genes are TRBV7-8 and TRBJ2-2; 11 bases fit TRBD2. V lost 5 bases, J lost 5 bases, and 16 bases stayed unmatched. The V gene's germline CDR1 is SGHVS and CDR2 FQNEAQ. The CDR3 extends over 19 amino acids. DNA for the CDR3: TGTGCCAGCAGCCAAATCTTACCTCCGGGACTAGCGGTTACCGGGGAGCTGTTTTTT. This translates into CASSQILPPGLAVTGELFF.

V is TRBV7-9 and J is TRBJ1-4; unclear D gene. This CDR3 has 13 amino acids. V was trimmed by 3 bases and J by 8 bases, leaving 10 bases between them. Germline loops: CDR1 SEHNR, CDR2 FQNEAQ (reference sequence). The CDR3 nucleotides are TGTGCCAGCAGCTTCGCGTTGATCGAAAAACTGTTTTTT. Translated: CASSFALIEKLFF.

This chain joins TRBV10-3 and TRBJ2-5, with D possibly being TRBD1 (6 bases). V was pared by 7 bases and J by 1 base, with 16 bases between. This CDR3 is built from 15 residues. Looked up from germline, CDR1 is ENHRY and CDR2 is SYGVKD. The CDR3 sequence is CAIKGDRRPQETQYF. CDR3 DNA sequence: TGTGCCATCAAGGGGGATAGGAGGCCCCAAGAGACCCAGTACTTC.

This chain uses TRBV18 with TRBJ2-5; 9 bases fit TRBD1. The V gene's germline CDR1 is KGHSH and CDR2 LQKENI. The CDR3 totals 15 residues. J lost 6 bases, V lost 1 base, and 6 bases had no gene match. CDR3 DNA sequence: TGTGCCAGCTCACCACAACAGGGACAGGGAAAGACCCAGTACTTC. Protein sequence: CASSPQQGQGKTQYF.

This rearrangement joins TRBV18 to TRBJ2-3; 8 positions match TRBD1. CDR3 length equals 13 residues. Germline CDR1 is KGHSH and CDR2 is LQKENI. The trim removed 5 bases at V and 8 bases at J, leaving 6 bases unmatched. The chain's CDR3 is CASSIRGRATQYF. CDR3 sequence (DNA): TGTGCCAGCTCAATCAGGGGGCGAGCTACGCAGTATTTT.

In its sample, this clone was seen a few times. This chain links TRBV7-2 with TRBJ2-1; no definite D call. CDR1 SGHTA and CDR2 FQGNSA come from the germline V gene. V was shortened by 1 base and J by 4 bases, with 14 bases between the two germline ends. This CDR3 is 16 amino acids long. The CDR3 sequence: CASSLVRVVVYNEQFF. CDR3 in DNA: TGTGCCAGCAGCTTAGTTAGAGTCGTAGTTTACAATGAGCAGTTCTTC.

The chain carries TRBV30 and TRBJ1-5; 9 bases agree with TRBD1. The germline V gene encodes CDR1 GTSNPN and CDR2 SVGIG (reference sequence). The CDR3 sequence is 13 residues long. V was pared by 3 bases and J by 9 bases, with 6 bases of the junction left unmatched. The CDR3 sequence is CAWSQGTGTPQHF. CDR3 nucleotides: TGTGCCTGGAGCCAAGGGACAGGGACGCCCCAGCATTTT.

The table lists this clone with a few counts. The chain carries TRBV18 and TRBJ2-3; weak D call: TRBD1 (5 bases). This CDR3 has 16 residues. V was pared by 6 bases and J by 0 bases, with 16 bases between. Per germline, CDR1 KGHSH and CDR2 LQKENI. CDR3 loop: CASSRSMQGSTDTQYF. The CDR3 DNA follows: TGTGCCAGCTCCCGAAGCATGCAGGGCAGCACAGATACGCAGTATTTT.

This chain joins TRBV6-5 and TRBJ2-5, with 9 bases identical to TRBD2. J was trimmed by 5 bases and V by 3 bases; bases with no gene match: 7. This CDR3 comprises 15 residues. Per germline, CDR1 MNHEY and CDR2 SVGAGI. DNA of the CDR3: TGTGCCAGCAGTTATGGGCTAGCGGGACTGGAGACCCAGTACTTC. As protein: CASSYGLAGLETQYF.